This T cell receptor beta chain derives from a study of cytotoxic CD8 clonotypes in ibrutinib-treated CLL. The study's findings and limits: Public clonotypes occurred uncommonly; on treatment, they contracted or remained stable.

This clone was seen just once. Its antigen remains unidentified. V lost 8 bases to trimming and J lost 4 bases; unmatched junction nucleotides: 3. This CDR3 contains 12 residues. Germline CDR1 reads SGHAT; CDR2 reads FQNNGV. Clones were sequenced by immunoSEQ multiplex PCR, and TCRdb holds only the in-frame ones, with some missing. This table has 300,000 or so clones, roughly 67% appearing once. This sample comprised PBMCs, obtained after 36 months of ibrutinib treatment. The chain carries TRBV11-2 and TRBJ2-5; the match to TRBD2 covers 8 bases. The TCR originated in a human donor with chronic lymphocytic leukemia. This CDR3 is CASEAGGETQYF. The CDR3 region has the DNA TGTGCCAGCGAGGCGGGAGGAGAGACCCAGTACTTC. Complete variable domain (other parts from reference TRBV11-2 and TRBJ2-5): EAGVAQSPRYKIIEKRQSVAFWCNPISGHATLYWYQQILGQGPKLLIQFQNNGVVDDSQLPKDRFSAERLKGVDSTLKIQPAKLEDSAVYLCASEAGGETQYFGPGTRLLVL.